This is a list of T cell receptor beta chains from one sample in a study of human T cells and chemical hapten exposure. In TCRdb, the RACE reads were re-called with MiXCR into one record per CDR3 protein. The sample consists of some 340,000 distinct CDR3 sequences, around 7% of them appearing once. This specimen consisted of whole blood, obtained in connection with sensitization to the hapten diphenylcyclopropenone (DPC). The receptor source for this set is a young woman with alopecia areata. Some clones in this sample may be carry-over from other donors' samples. Both conserved end residues are part of each CDR3.

V: TRBV7-6; CDR3: CASSLGSSGGAYEQYF
V: TRBV12-3/TRBV12-4; CDR3: CASSPLVQNTEAFF
V: TRBV19; CDR3: CASSYGTRYEQYF
V: TRBV7-2; CDR3: CASSLSQTGYDTQYF
V: TRBV5-6; CDR3: CASREQGADYGYTF
V: TRBV6-4; CDR3: CASSETEQETQYF
V: TRBV20-1; CDR3: CSARPVSGGYNEQFF
V: TRBV20-1; CDR3: CSAREYEQFF
V: TRBV4-3; CDR3: CASSQTGAQETQYF
V: TRBV28; CDR3: CASSADRQTEAFF
V: TRBV7-9; CDR3: CASSSEGQGYSPLHF
V: TRBV14; CDR3: CASSSGDYTDTQYF
V: TRBV6-5; CDR3: CASSYSWLGRGSNQPQHF
V: TRBV7-2; CDR3: CASTLTSGGYNEQFF
V: TRBV3-1; CDR3: CASSPGPHSYNEQFF
V: TRBV5-5; CDR3: CASSSPTGREQYF
V: TRBV28; CDR3: CASSSGTGAYNSPLHF
V: TRBV7-7; CDR3: CASSPTSGGPDTQYF
V: TRBV18; CDR3: CASSPDRGPGELFF
V: TRBV7-2; CDR3: CASSLGQGDTDTQYF
V: TRBV4-3; CDR3: CASSQDASSGANVLTF
V: TRBV18; CDR3: CASSPRDREEAFF
V: TRBV20-1; CDR3: CSARTSWGSSYNEQFF
V: TRBV4-2; CDR3: CASSQDRTGIGNTIYF